One and the same sample provided the 30 T cell receptor beta chains below, sequenced in a study of shared clonotypes between healthy human individuals. Assay used: immunoSEQ multiplex PCR; TCRdb lists only in-frame clones, some missing. The sample lists approximately 740,000 clones; over 65% were seen once. Sequenced material: memory CD4+ T cells sorted from blood. Regarding subset: CD45RA-negative fraction. Every receptor here comes from a woman aged 25 to 39 in good health.

This clone was counted between two and nine times. The chain uses TRBV11-2 and TRBJ2-3; D is perhaps TRBD2 (5 bases). The V and J ends lost 5 bases and 0 bases respectively, with 12 bases between them. This CDR3 contains 15 residues. Germline CDR1 reads SGHAT; CDR2 reads FQNNGV. In nucleotides, the CDR3 is TGTGCCAGCAGCCATAGCGACGGTAGCACAGATACGCAGTATTTT. Translating gives CASSHSDGSTDTQYF.

The chain joins TRBV9 to TRBJ2-1, with 14 positions matching TRBD2. Per the germline V gene, CDR1 is SGDLS and CDR2 is YYNGEE. This CDR3 is 18 amino acids long. V shed 0 bases and J 8 bases; nucleotides not matched to a gene: 10. The CDR3 bases are TGTGCCAGCAGCGTAGCCTGGGGGACTAGCGGGAGTAAGCATGAGCAGTTCTTC. Residues: CASSVAWGTSGSKHEQFF.

The V and J genes are TRBV30 and TRBJ2-2, with 11 bases identical to TRBD2. This CDR3 comprises 18 residues. Germline values: CDR1 GTSNPN, CDR2 SVGIG (reference sequence). V dropped 0 bases and J dropped 1; count of bases not matched to a gene: 7. CDR3 in DNA: TGTGCCTGGAGTGTACGGGGTAGCGGGAGGGAGAACACCGGGGAGCTGTTTTTT. This translates into CAWSVRGSGRENTGELFF.

V and J are TRBV27 and TRBJ2-5; D is undetermined. CDR3 length equals 12 residues. Germline V CDR1 and CDR2: MNHEY, SMNVEV (reference sequence). Trimming took off 3 bases at V and 2 bases at J, with 4 bases between the two ends. The DNA of the CDR3 is TGTGCCAGCAGTTTGGCACAAGAGACCCAGTACTTC. This translates into CASSLAQETQYF.

The J gene is TRBJ2-1, the V gene TRBV25-1; D may be TRBD2 (5 bases). CDR3 size: 14 residues. From germline, CDR1 is MGHDK and CDR2 SYGVNS. V lost 4 bases, J lost 8 bases, and 15 bases lay in between. The CDR3 DNA reads as TGTGCCAGCAGTGGCCCTAGCAGTCGCGATGAGCAGTTCTTC. This sequence encodes CASSGPSSRDEQFF.

This chain links TRBV20-1 with TRBJ1-2, with D perhaps matching TRBD1 (6 bases). This CDR3 is 11 amino acids long. The germline CDR1 and CDR2 sequences are DFQATT and SNEGSKA (reference sequence). Trimming stripped 5 bases from V and 5 bases from J, with 9 bases between. The CDR3 nucleotides are TGCAGTGCTGAAGGACAGTATGGCTACACCTTC. Translated, it gives CSAEGQYGYTF.

As for this clone: Other DNA sequences in this specimen translate into the identical CDR3. The rearrangement uses TRBV6-4 and TRBJ2-3; D call uncertain. The CDR3 runs to 12 residues. V lost 0 bases to trimming and J lost 4 bases, with 2 bases between them. CDR1 and CDR2 from the germline V gene are MRHNA and SNTAGT. The CDR3 sequence: CASSDSSDTQYF. Written as DNA, the CDR3 is TGTGCCAGCAGTGACTCATCAGATACGCAGTATTTT.

The genes are TRBV15 and TRBJ2-7; 8 positions agree with TRBD1. From germline, CDR1 is LNHNV and CDR2 YYDKDF (reference sequence). The CDR3 runs 16 residues. With V trimmed by 0 bases and J by 6 bases, 10 bases remained unmatched. The CDR3 spells CATSRDKSGTGSEQYF. DNA for the CDR3: TGTGCCACCAGCAGAGACAAATCGGGGACAGGCTCCGAGCAGTACTTC.

This chain connects TRBV5-1 to TRBJ2-7; 8 nucleotides align to TRBD1. The CDR3 contains 16 residues. Per the germline V gene, CDR1 is SGHRS and CDR2 is YFSETQ. The junction had 8 bases not matched to a gene; V was cut back by 0 bases and J by 3 bases. The CDR3: CASSLALGTGNYEQYF. The CDR3 DNA is TGCGCCAGCAGCTTGGCTCTGGGGACAGGTAACTACGAGCAGTACTTC.

This clone was observed a few times. The chain carries TRBV28 and TRBJ1-1, with D possibly TRBD1 on 5 matching bases. Trimming pared 5 bases from V and 5 bases from J, leaving 15 bases between. The CDR3 contains 14 residues. CDR1 is MDHEN and CDR2 is SYDVKM in the germline V gene. The DNA of the CDR3 is TGTGCCAGCAGTCCCTCCGGGGGGGGGACTGAAGCTTTCTTT. Amino acid sequence: CASSPSGGGTEAFF.

The CDR3: CAWTPRGINYGYTF. Written as DNA, the CDR3 is TGTGCCTGGACCCCCAGGGGGATCAACTATGGCTACACCTTC. The chain recombines TRBV30 with TRBJ1-2, with 7 nucleotides matching TRBD1. The J segment lost 2 bases and the V segment lost 4 bases, leaving 7 bases of the junction unmatched. Germline V gene data show CDR1 as GTSNPN and CDR2 as SVGIG (reference sequence). The CDR3 runs 14 residues.

V gene TRBV5-4 combines with J gene TRBJ1-5; maybe TRBD1 (6 bases). This CDR3 contains 16 residues. Germline-derived CDR1 and CDR2 are SGHNT and YYREEE (reference sequence). The germline V and J ends were trimmed by 0 bases and 5 bases, with 15 bases remaining between them. CDR3 amino acids: CASSLGGGDAHQPQHF. In DNA form, the CDR3 reads TGTGCCAGCAGCTTGGGAGGGGGAGACGCGCATCAGCCCCAGCATTTT.

The chain is built from TRBV28 and TRBJ1-4; D is undetermined. Germline V gives CDR1 MDHEN, CDR2 SYDVKM. The CDR3 contains 14 residues. The germline V and J ends were trimmed by 5 bases and 2 bases, with 9 bases remaining between them. The CDR3 DNA reads as TGTGCCAGCAGTCCCTCGGGTACTAATGAAAAACTGTTTTTT. Its translation: CASSPSGTNEKLFF. Full variable domain (outside the CDR3, taken from reference TRBV28 and TRBJ1-4): DVKVTQSSRYLVKRTGEKVFLECVQDMDHENMFWYRQDPGLGLRLIYFSYDVKMKEKGDIPEGYSVSREKKERFSLILESASTNQTSMYLCASSPSGTNEKLFFGSGTQLSVL.

This clone was seen just once. The chain joins TRBV27 to TRBJ2-7, with 7 bases identical to TRBD2. Germline assignment: CDR1 MNHEY and CDR2 SMNVEV (reference sequence). The CDR3 loop spans 16 amino acids. V was clipped by 4 bases and J by 2 bases; unmatched bases: 11. CDR3 region: CASSWGSTGGTYEQYF. The CDR3 DNA is TGTGCCAGCAGTTGGGGATCTACGGGGGGAACCTACGAGCAGTACTTC.

The rearrangement uses TRBV6-1 and TRBJ1-2; D is undetermined. This CDR3 is 15 amino acids long. The V gene lost 6 bases and the J gene lost 2 bases, with 16 bases spanning the gap. Germline V lookup: CDR1 MNHNS, CDR2 SASEGT. The CDR3 DNA is TGTGCCAGCAGCGAGCGCCGCTTACTCAACTATGGCTACACCTTC. Translating gives CASSERRLLNYGYTF.

The chain combines TRBV6-6 with TRBJ1-5; D call uncertain. V lost 6 bases and J lost 4, with 13 bases in between. The CDR3 has 14 residues. The germline gives CDR1 MNHNY, CDR2 SVGAGI (reference sequence). DNA for the CDR3: TGTGCCAGCAGACACGCAGGCGGTAATCAGCCCCAGCATTTT. It codes for CASRHAGGNQPQHF.

The chain has TRBV5-4 and TRBJ2-5; 10 bases map to TRBD2. In germline, CDR1 is SGHNT, CDR2 YYREEE (reference sequence). V lost 0 bases and J lost 4; bases outside the gene matches: 6. This CDR3 contains 16 residues. The CDR3 bases are TGTGCCAGCAGCTTGGTAATAGCGGGAGGTGCAGAGACCCAGTACTTC. Translation gives CASSLVIAGGAETQYF.

The chain carries TRBV7-7 and TRBJ2-2; 7 positions agree with TRBD2. Per the germline V gene, CDR1 is SSHAT and CDR2 is FNYEAQ (reference sequence). After removal of 0 bases from V and 7 bases from J, the junction contained 8 bases not matched to a gene. This CDR3 region has 16 residues. The CDR3 loop reads CASSLAPAGFVGELFF. CDR3 in DNA: TGTGCCAGCAGCTTAGCGCCAGCGGGGTTTGTCGGGGAGCTGTTTTTT.

The V gene is TRBV4-1, the J gene TRBJ2-1, with 12 bases lining up with TRBD2. This CDR3 is built from 15 residues. Germline CDR1 reads MGHRA; CDR2 reads YSYEKL. V shed 4 bases and J 8 bases; nucleotides not matched to a gene: 6. Here the CDR3 reads CASSRILAGGDEQFF. DNA for the CDR3: TGCGCCAGCAGCCGCATTCTAGCGGGAGGGGATGAGCAGTTCTTC.

The gene calls are TRBV5-8 and TRBJ2-3, with 15 bases matching TRBD2. The CDR3 length is 16 residues. CDR1 is SGHTS, CDR2 YDEGEE, per germline. The trim removed 5 bases at V and 6 bases at J, leaving 7 bases unmatched. The CDR3: CASSSGLAGGPDTQYF. The CDR3 DNA reads TGTGCCAGCAGTTCTGGACTAGCGGGAGGGCCGGATACGCAGTATTTT.

As to this clone: Additional DNA sequences in this sample encode the identical CDR3. This chain links TRBV7-9 with TRBJ1-5; D may be TRBD1 (5 bases). Germline V CDR1 and CDR2: SEHNR, FQNEAQ (reference sequence). CDR3 size: 13 residues. The V end was cut by 5 bases, the J end by 4 bases, with 9 bases between. The CDR3: CASSLGANQPQHF. The CDR3 DNA is TGTGCCAGCAGCCTCGGGGCTAATCAGCCCCAGCATTTT.

The chain couples TRBV27 to TRBJ2-7; D unresolved. This CDR3 has 15 amino acids. Deletions cut 6 bases from V and 2 bases from J, with 17 bases between. CDR1 and CDR2 from the germline V gene are MNHEY and SMNVEV (reference sequence). CDR3 nucleotide sequence: TGTGCCAGCAGCGCCGATACTCCTCCAACCTACGAGCAGTACTTC. The encoded protein is CASSADTPPTYEQYF.

V is TRBV11-1 and J is TRBJ2-1, with TRBD2 as a possible D gene (5 bases). Germline assignment: CDR1 SGHAT and CDR2 FQDESV (reference sequence). CDR3 length: 11 amino acids. V gave up 6 bases and J gave up 9 bases, with 9 bases separating them. The CDR3 here is CASRAAGEQFF. The CDR3 coding sequence is TGTGCCAGCAGGGCCGCGGGTGAGCAGTTCTTC.

This clone came up a few times. The rearrangement joins TRBV19 to TRBJ1-1; D is unresolved. V shed 8 bases and J shed 3 bases, with 13 bases lying between them. CDR1 and CDR2 (germline): LNHDA, SQIVND (reference sequence). This CDR3 is built from 13 residues. CDR3 residues: CASSQWVYTEAFF. CDR3 DNA sequence: TGTGCCAGTTCTCAGTGGGTGTACACTGAAGCTTTCTTT.

This CDR3 is CASSSRTSGYTGELFF. CDR3 nucleotides: TGTGCCAGCAGTTCACGGACTAGCGGTTACACCGGGGAGCTGTTTTTT. The J gene is TRBJ2-2, the V gene TRBV27; TRBD2 matches at 10 bases. CDR1 and CDR2 from the germline V gene are MNHEY and SMNVEV (reference sequence). The CDR3 loop spans 16 amino acids. Unmatched junction bases numbered 5, after V lost 4 bases and J lost 3 bases.

This clone occurred a few times. This rearrangement joins TRBV7-8 to TRBJ1-1; TRBD1 agrees at 9 bases. J was trimmed by 6 bases and V by 5 bases; bases with no gene match: 7. This CDR3 is built from 14 residues. Germline CDR1 and CDR2: SGHVS and FQNEAQ. The chain's CDR3 is CASSVQGAGAEAFF. The CDR3 DNA reads TGTGCCAGCAGCGTACAGGGGGCGGGGGCTGAAGCTTTCTTT.

This sequence joins TRBV18 and TRBJ2-7, with 11 bases identical to TRBD2. V trimming: 6 bases; J trimming: 3 bases; junction bases outside the gene matches: 7. CDR1 and CDR2 from the germline V gene are KGHSH and LQKENI. The CDR3 consists of 15 residues. CDR3 loop: CASSPTGTSGYEQYF. The CDR3 DNA is TGTGCCAGCTCGCCGACCGGGACTAGCGGCTACGAGCAGTACTTC.

A few counts support this clone. The genes are TRBV18 and TRBJ2-1; TRBD2 is a possible D gene (5 bases). V was pared by 1 base and J by 7 bases, with 11 bases between. This CDR3 region has 14 residues. Germline CDR1 and CDR2: KGHSH and LQKENI. CDR3 DNA: TGTGCCAGCTCACCACAGCTGAGGGAAAATGAGCAGTTCTTC. This codes for CASSPQLRENEQFF.

The chain employs TRBV5-1 and TRBJ2-1; 7 nucleotides line up with TRBD2. Looked up from germline, CDR1 is SGHRS and CDR2 is YFSETQ. With 4 bases clipped from V and 12 bases from J, the junction kept 10 bases outside the gene matches. CDR3 length equals 13 residues. CDR3 loop: CASSILDRGGQFF. CDR3 bases: TGCGCCAGCAGCATACTCGACCGCGGGGGGCAGTTCTTC.

Ten or more counts support this clone. The V gene is TRBV19, the J gene TRBJ1-1, with no clear D. Between the trimmed V and J ends, which lost 4 bases and 5 bases, there was a span of 8 bases. From germline, CDR1 is LNHDA and CDR2 SQIVND (reference sequence). This CDR3 has 12 amino acids. The CDR3 DNA follows: TGTGCCAGTAGTAATAAGGGAACTGAAGCTTTCTTT. Amino acids: CASSNKGTEAFF.